A selection of T cell receptor beta chains follows, all from one sample in a study of vaccination and CD4 T cells after COVID-19. Each CDR3 protein gets one entry after TCRdb re-called the PCR reads with MiXCR. The repertoire consists of around 20,000 distinct CDR3 sequences, with roughly 40% occurring once and the leading ten covering less than 20%. Antigens for these TCRs are unknown. The starting material was CD4+ T cells from blood, cultured in vitro, obtained before SARS-CoV-2 vaccination. These receptor sequences come from a human donor who received a COVID-19 vaccine. The CDR3 runs from the conserved cysteine through the conserved F or W. The order of the fields is clone size, CDR3 length, J gene, V gene, CDR3 protein. The size entry is marked missing in some rows and otherwise reads once, few, many or a size class.

abundance: .; len: 13; j_gene: TRBJ2-7; v_gene: TRBV12-3/TRBV12-4; CDR3aa: CASSLGDGYEQYF
abundance: .; len: 14; j_gene: TRBJ2-7; v_gene: TRBV6-2/TRBV6-3; CDR3aa: CASSGRTGGYEQYF
abundance: few; len: 14; j_gene: TRBJ1-1; v_gene: TRBV12-3/TRBV12-4; CDR3aa: CASSATTGGTEAFF
abundance: .; len: 14; j_gene: TRBJ2-7; v_gene: TRBV7-9; CDR3aa: CASNRGVMTYEQYF
abundance: .; len: 13; j_gene: TRBJ1-3; v_gene: TRBV20-1; CDR3aa: CSARDSGPNTIYF
abundance: .; len: 12; j_gene: TRBJ1-4; v_gene: TRBV6-5; CDR3aa: CASSYDNEKLFF
abundance: few; len: 13; j_gene: TRBJ2-7; v_gene: TRBV12-3/TRBV12-4; CDR3aa: CASSRDRTYEQYF
abundance: .; len: 15; j_gene: TRBJ2-7; v_gene: TRBV7-9; CDR3aa: CASSPPFEWSYEQYF
abundance: few; len: 14; j_gene: TRBJ1-1; v_gene: TRBV11-2; CDR3aa: CASSFLLENTEAFF
abundance: few; len: 16; j_gene: TRBJ2-7; v_gene: TRBV4-1; CDR3aa: CASSQGRVAGPYEQYF
abundance: .; len: 14; j_gene: TRBJ2-7; v_gene: TRBV30; CDR3aa: CAWRYRGGRYEQYF
abundance: .; len: 14; j_gene: TRBJ1-1; v_gene: TRBV12-3/TRBV12-4; CDR3aa: CASSQGQVNTEAFF
abundance: few; len: 16; j_gene: TRBJ2-5; v_gene: TRBV2; CDR3aa: CASSIGSGTGGETQYF
abundance: few; len: 15; j_gene: TRBJ1-2; v_gene: TRBV19; CDR3aa: CASSGQGRSSYGYTF
abundance: .; len: 14; j_gene: TRBJ1-2; v_gene: TRBV7-8; CDR3aa: CASSRGQGNYGYTF
abundance: .; len: 14; j_gene: TRBJ2-5; v_gene: TRBV27; CDR3aa: CASSHLGTQETQYF
abundance: .; len: 13; j_gene: TRBJ2-5; v_gene: TRBV20-1; CDR3aa: CSARAAAGETQYF
abundance: .; len: 17; j_gene: TRBJ2-1; v_gene: TRBV18; CDR3aa: CASSPPGVGTSYNEQFF
abundance: few; len: 16; j_gene: TRBJ2-3; v_gene: TRBV19; CDR3aa: CASSISPGSSTDTQYF
abundance: .; len: 13; j_gene: TRBJ2-5; v_gene: TRBV2; CDR3aa: CASRGQAQETQYF
abundance: .; len: 14; j_gene: TRBJ2-4; v_gene: TRBV2; CDR3aa: CASSVDLEGNIQYF
abundance: once; len: 15; j_gene: TRBJ1-1; v_gene: TRBV6-5; CDR3aa: CASSSPGQGLGEAFF
abundance: .; len: 14; j_gene: TRBJ1-5; v_gene: TRBV7-2; CDR3aa: CASSHGISNQPQHF
abundance: .; len: 13; j_gene: TRBJ1-1; v_gene: TRBV10-2; CDR3aa: CASRSSKNTEAFF
abundance: .; len: 17; j_gene: TRBJ2-5; v_gene: TRBV15; CDR3aa: CATSREAGGLGQETQYF
abundance: .; len: 15; j_gene: TRBJ2-7; v_gene: TRBV7-2; CDR3aa: CASSSRQGGLYEQYF
abundance: few; len: 16; j_gene: TRBJ2-7; v_gene: TRBV7-9; CDR3aa: CASSLGPRDRAYEQYF
abundance: .; len: 14; j_gene: TRBJ2-1; v_gene: TRBV10-1; CDR3aa: CASSAAGRYNEQFF
abundance: .; len: 13; j_gene: TRBJ1-1; v_gene: TRBV11-1; CDR3aa: CASAEGWDTEAFF
abundance: .; len: 15; j_gene: TRBJ2-7; v_gene: TRBV7-2; CDR3aa: CASSLAEGQGYEQYF
abundance: few; len: 15; j_gene: TRBJ2-1; v_gene: TRBV10-1; CDR3aa: CASSDSGVGVGEQFF
abundance: .; len: 15; j_gene: TRBJ2-5; v_gene: TRBV6-1; CDR3aa: CASSGLTGPQETQYF
abundance: .; len: 15; j_gene: TRBJ1-1; v_gene: TRBV12-3/TRBV12-4; CDR3aa: CASSSPLGRGTEAFF
abundance: once; len: 12; j_gene: TRBJ1-2; v_gene: TRBV29-1; CDR3aa: CSANRAAYGYTF
abundance: .; len: 13; j_gene: TRBJ1-2; v_gene: TRBV29-1; CDR3aa: CSVAGTGHYGYTF
abundance: .; len: 14; j_gene: TRBJ1-1; v_gene: TRBV12-3/TRBV12-4; CDR3aa: CASTRTGTNTEAFF
abundance: .; len: 13; j_gene: TRBJ1-1; v_gene: TRBV6-5; CDR3aa: CASSYGGDTEAFF
abundance: hyperexpanded; len: 14; j_gene: TRBJ1-2; v_gene: TRBV2; CDR3aa: CASSDEGLDYGYTF
abundance: .; len: 15; j_gene: TRBJ2-5; v_gene: TRBV30; CDR3aa: CAWSVLTGGAETQYF
abundance: once; len: 13; j_gene: TRBJ1-6; v_gene: TRBV12-5; CDR3aa: CASGLVNGARVDF
abundance: .; len: 15; j_gene: TRBJ2-3; v_gene: TRBV20-1; CDR3aa: CSASSLAGDTDTQYF
abundance: few; len: 16; j_gene: TRBJ2-3; v_gene: TRBV12-3/TRBV12-4; CDR3aa: CASFIGDVGSTDTQYF
abundance: .; len: 14; j_gene: TRBJ2-3; v_gene: TRBV7-9; CDR3aa: CASSSGGGSDTQYF
abundance: .; len: 16; j_gene: TRBJ2-7; v_gene: TRBV7-3; CDR3aa: CASSLFGDRSPDEQYF
abundance: .; len: 18; j_gene: TRBJ2-3; v_gene: TRBV19; CDR3aa: CASSTGLAGGLEVYTQYF
abundance: .; len: 16; j_gene: TRBJ2-5; v_gene: TRBV25-1; CDR3aa: CASSRRWQADEETQYF
abundance: .; len: 12; j_gene: TRBJ2-5; v_gene: TRBV5-1; CDR3aa: CASSLEGETQYF
abundance: .; len: 17; j_gene: TRBJ2-3; v_gene: TRBV5-1; CDR3aa: CASTPMGLAGATDTQYF